The rows below give T cell receptor beta chains drawn from one sample of a study of neurological immune-mediated disorders. TCRdb itself ran the 5' RACE reads through MiXCR, one entry per CDR3 protein. Of 74,000 or so distinct CDR3 sequences in the sample, roughly 9% were seen once. Sample: PBMCs. These TCRs come from a man aged 45-65 years in good health. The CDR3 runs from the conserved cysteine through the conserved F or W. Some rows have no size entry. The others give once, few or many, or a class for an expanded clone.

J: TRBJ2-3
size: -
V: TRBV5-1
CDR3: CASKPGQGTDTQYF

J: TRBJ1-1
size: -
V: TRBV5-1
CDR3: CASRTASNTEAFF

J: TRBJ2-6
size: many
V: TRBV7-2
CDR3: CASSDYRGRASGANVLTF

J: TRBJ2-4
size: -
V: TRBV15
CDR3: CATSSRMGGNIQYF

J: TRBJ2-6
size: many
V: TRBV5-1
CDR3: CASFYGGFSGANVLTF

J: TRBJ2-1
size: many
V: TRBV7-2
CDR3: CASSHLSSYNEQFF

J: TRBJ2-1
size: many
V: TRBV20-1
CDR3: CSAMTSGSLYEQFF

J: TRBJ2-5
size: few
V: TRBV5-1
CDR3: CASSRVGPQETQYF

J: TRBJ2-7
size: many
V: TRBV4-2
CDR3: CASSQGGSSYEQYF

J: TRBJ2-6
size: many
V: TRBV4-1
CDR3: CASSQGPPGTGPYGANVLTF

J: TRBJ2-7
size: many
V: TRBV6-2/TRBV6-3
CDR3: CASSPRPQTEYF

J: TRBJ2-7
size: many
V: TRBV7-3
CDR3: CASSLTLSSEQYF

J: TRBJ2-6
size: few
V: TRBV27
CDR3: CASSLRPVLSSGANVLTF

J: TRBJ2-1
size: many
V: TRBV5-1
CDR3: CASSPGQGGAREQFF

J: TRBJ2-7
size: many
V: TRBV7-2
CDR3: CASSLRGGGTGAIPTFWEQYF

J: TRBJ2-7
size: -
V: TRBV5-1
CDR3: CASSSSGTRPYEQYF

J: TRBJ2-2
size: many
V: TRBV11-2
CDR3: CASRYIARPTGELFF